The sample holds one count of the clone carrying this T cell receptor beta chain. The record originates from a study of blood T cell repertoires in COVID-19. Recovered Cohort 3 donors showed two negative PCRs, clearance, or symptom resolution. CDR3 length equals 15 residues. Looked up from germline, CDR1 is MGHRA and CDR2 is YSYEKL. V gave up 5 bases and J gave up 7 bases; unmatched junction bases: 8. Data came from immunoSEQ multiplex PCR; TCRdb stores just in-frame clones and leaves some out. This table has 300,000 to 350,000 clones, 80% to 90% appearing once. Sequenced input: PBMCs or T cells enriched from blood (not recorded which). V gene TRBV4-1 combines with J gene TRBJ2-7; the match to TRBD2 covers 13 bases. This sequence was found in a man younger than 45 who had recovered from COVID-19. CDR3 sequence reads: CASSDRLAGGWEQYF. Written as DNA, the CDR3 is TGCGCCAGCAGCGACCGACTAGCGGGGGGTTGGGAGCAGTACTTC.